The T cell receptor (beta chain) under discussion was sequenced for a study of beta chain features in type 1 diabetes. Comments on this clone: Its antigen remains unidentified.

Based on CD45RO/CCR7/CD25/CD127/CD95/CD27, CD4+ regulatory, stem cell-like memory, naive and central memory cells were sorted. The V end was cut by 0 bases, the J end by 2 bases, with 6 bases between. The CDR3 runs 14 residues. Germline lookup yields CDR1 SGHRS and CDR2 YFSETQ. Study findings and constraints: Moderate but significant shortening of TCRB CDR3s was recorded in all four CD4+ subsets from Type 1 diabetes patients. High-TCR-expressing cells could be over-represented by cDNA sequencing.

Every isolated RNA sample was fully reverse transcribed, so sequencing captured expressed TCRB transcripts. Roughly 920,000 reads, on average, came from each of the stem cell-like memory T cell samples. The table came from immunoSEQ multiplex PCR; TCRdb's copy has only in-frame clones and leaves some out. The sample has 45,000 to 60,000 clones; 35% to 55% are singletons. This clonotype was obtained from a man aged 25 to 40 with type 1 diabetes. This chain connects TRBV5-1 to TRBJ2-1; D uncertain. What was sequenced was stem cell memory CD4+ T cells from blood. The CDR3 region is CASSLGSTYNEQFF. In DNA form, the CDR3 reads TGCGCCAGCAGCTTGGGGAGTACCTACAATGAGCAGTTCTTC.